This record covers a single T cell receptor (beta chain). At one of its ends the junction is not consistent with the germline gene, which may arise from a read error. The CDR3 sequence is 15 residues long. Germline V gives CDR1 SGHNT, CDR2 YYREEE (reference sequence). A 5'RACE template-switching step, the method used to make TCR cDNA, added a universal primer site and UMIs. TCRdb re-derived calls from the 5' RACE reads in MiXCR, one entry per CDR3 protein. The data contain over 300,000 distinct CDR3 sequences, 4.1% of them singletons. These data belong to a study of T cells after yellow fever vaccination.

The sequencing used PBMCs, collected 5 days after the yellow fever booster vaccination. V and J are TRBV5-4 and TRBJ2-1; D unclear. The TCR originated in a man younger than 30 who received the YFV17D yellow fever vaccine. The CDR3, as DNA: TGTGCCGGCAGTCCGAGGATCTCCCGGTACACTGAGCAGTTCTTC. It translates to CAGSPRISRYTEQFF.